These 8 T cell receptor beta chains were sequenced from one sample in a study of cytomegalovirus exposure and HLA in healthy donors. With 60 Vbeta and 13 Jbeta primers, the PCR was carried out. Libraries were prepared by immunoSEQ multiplex PCR; TCRdb keeps only in-frame clonotypes and omits some of them. The sample lists 250,000 to 350,000 clones; just over 85% were seen once. Specimen: PBMCs. Receptors were obtained from a man in his forties in good health and CMV-seropositive.

The J gene is TRBJ2-3, the V gene TRBV5-8, with 7 positions matching TRBD1. Germline V gene lookup returns CDR1 SGHTS and CDR2 YDEGEE. The CDR3 is made up of 16 amino acids. After removal of 3 bases from V and 3 bases from J, the junction contained 10 bases not matched to a gene. CDR3 coding DNA: TGTGCCAGCAGCTGGGGCCCGGACAGGAGAACAGATACGCAGTATTTT. Residues: CASSWGPDRRTDTQYF.

The rearrangement joins TRBV27 to TRBJ2-1; 9 bases map to TRBD2. Germline CDR1 MNHEY, CDR2 SMNVEV (reference sequence). The CDR3 consists of 15 residues. Germline trimming cut 3 bases from V and 5 bases from J; bases unmatched to any gene: 5. The chain's CDR3 is CASSFRTSDHNEQFF. The CDR3 DNA follows: TGTGCCAGCAGTTTTAGGACTAGCGACCACAATGAGCAGTTCTTC.

The chain joins TRBV5-1 to TRBJ2-7; 12 positions agree with TRBD2. J was trimmed by 8 bases and V by 2 bases; bases with no gene match: 14. The CDR3 covers 17 residues. The V gene's germline CDR1 is SGHRS and CDR2 YFSETQ. CDR3 in amino acids: CASSLTGTSGRSRKQYF. The CDR3 DNA is TGCGCCAGCAGCTTAACCGGGACTAGCGGGCGTAGCAGGAAGCAGTACTTC. The complete variable domain, with remaining parts taken from reference TRBV5-1 and TRBJ2-7, reads KAGVTQTPRYLIKTRGQQVTLSCSPISGHRSVSWYQQTPGQGLQFLFEYFSETQRNKGNFPGRFSGRQFSNSRSEMNVSTLELGDSALYLCASSLTGTSGRSRKQYFGPGTRLTVT.

V is TRBV15 and J is TRBJ1-5, with D possibly matching TRBD1 (6 bases). Per the germline V gene, CDR1 is LNHNV and CDR2 is YYDKDF (reference sequence). Trimming removed 3 bases at V and 7 bases at J, with 16 bases between. The CDR3 runs to 15 residues. The CDR3 is CATSSLGGPRQPQHF. Here the CDR3 DNA reads TGTGCCACCAGCAGTCTGGGGGGGCCCCGGCAGCCCCAGCATTTT.

V is TRBV4-3 and J is TRBJ2-1, with a weak D call TRBD2 (7 bases). The CDR3 sequence is 15 residues long. Germline assignment: CDR1 LGHNA and CDR2 YSLEER. Trimming stripped 2 bases from V and 9 bases from J, with 17 bases between. For the CDR3, the DNA is TGCGCCAGCAGCCAAAGGGGGGGGAGTTCGGGTGAGCAGTTCTTC. Translating gives CASSQRGGSSGEQFF.

The count of this clone is one. This chain connects TRBV2 to TRBJ2-3; D remains ambiguous. V was shortened by 6 bases and J by 3 bases, with 16 bases between the two germline ends. CDR3 length: 15 amino acids. The V gene's germline CDR1 is SNHLY and CDR2 FYNNEI. The CDR3 reads CASRLTGSKTDTQYF. The CDR3 DNA reads TGTGCCAGCAGATTGACTGGGTCCAAAACAGATACGCAGTATTTT.

V is TRBV28 and J is TRBJ1-2; D perhaps matches TRBD1 (5 bases). Germline V gives CDR1 MDHEN, CDR2 SYDVKM. Between the trimmed V and J ends, which lost 6 bases and 4 bases, there was a span of 18 bases. The CDR3 is 15 residues long. The chain's CDR3 is CASRTGTPIFYGYTF. The CDR3, as DNA: TGTGCCAGCAGGACCGGGACTCCAATTTTCTATGGCTACACCTTC.

The rearrangement joins TRBV2 to TRBJ2-5, with D possibly being TRBD1 (6 bases). The CDR3 is made up of 14 amino acids. The ends were cut back, 4 bases at V and 3 bases at J, with 12 bases in the middle. Germline CDR1 reads SNHLY; CDR2 reads FYNNEI. CDR3 residues: CASSARAGEETQYF. Written as DNA, the CDR3 is TGTGCCAGCAGTGCCCGGGCAGGGGAAGAGACCCAGTACTTC. The full variable domain, in which reference TRBV2 and TRBJ2-5 provide the parts outside the CDR3, is EPEVTQTPSHQVTQMGQEVILRCVPISNHLYFYWYRQILGQKVEFLVSFYNNEISEKSEIFDDQFSVERPDGSNFTLKIRSTKLEDSAMYFCASSARAGEETQYFGPGTRLLVL.